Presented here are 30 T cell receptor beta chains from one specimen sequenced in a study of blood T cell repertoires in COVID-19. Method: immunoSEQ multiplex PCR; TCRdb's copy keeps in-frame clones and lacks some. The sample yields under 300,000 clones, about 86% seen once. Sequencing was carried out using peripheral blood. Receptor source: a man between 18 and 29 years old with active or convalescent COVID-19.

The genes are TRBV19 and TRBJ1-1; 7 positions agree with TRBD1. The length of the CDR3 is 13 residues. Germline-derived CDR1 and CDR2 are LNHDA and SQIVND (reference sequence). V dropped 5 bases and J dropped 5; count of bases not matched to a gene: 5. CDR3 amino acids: CASSGDRVTEAFF. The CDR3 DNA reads TGTGCCAGTAGTGGAGACAGGGTTACTGAAGCTTTCTTT. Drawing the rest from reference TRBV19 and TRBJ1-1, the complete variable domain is DGGITQSPKYLFRKEGQNVTLSCEQNLNHDAMYWYRQDPGQGLRLIYYSQIVNDFQKGDIAEGYSVSREKKESFPLTVTSAQKNPTAFYLCASSGDRVTEAFFGQGTRLTVV.

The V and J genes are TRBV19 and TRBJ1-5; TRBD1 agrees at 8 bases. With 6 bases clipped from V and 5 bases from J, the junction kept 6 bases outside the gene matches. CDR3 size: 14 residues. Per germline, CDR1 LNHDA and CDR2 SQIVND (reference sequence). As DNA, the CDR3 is TGTGCCAGTAGGGAACAGGACAGGGATCAGCCCCAGCATTTT. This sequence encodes CASREQDRDQPQHF.

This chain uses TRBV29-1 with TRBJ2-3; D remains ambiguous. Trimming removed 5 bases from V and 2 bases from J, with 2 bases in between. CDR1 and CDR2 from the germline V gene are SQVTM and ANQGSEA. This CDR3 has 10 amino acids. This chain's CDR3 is CSVHTDTQYF. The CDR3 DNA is TGCAGCGTTCACACAGATACGCAGTATTTT.

The chain's CDR3 is CATSRDRTWNTEAFF. The CDR3 nucleotides are TGTGCCACCAGCAGAGATCGGACTTGGAACACTGAAGCTTTCTTT. J is TRBJ1-1 and V is TRBV15; the D is unclear. CDR3 size: 15 residues. Germline-derived CDR1 and CDR2 are LNHNV and YYDKDF (reference sequence). Trimming pared 0 bases from V and 1 base from J, leaving 9 bases between.

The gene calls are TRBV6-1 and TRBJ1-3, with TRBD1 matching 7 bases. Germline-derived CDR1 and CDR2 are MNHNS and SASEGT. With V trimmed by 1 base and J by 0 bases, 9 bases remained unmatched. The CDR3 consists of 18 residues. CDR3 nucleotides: TGTGCCAGCAGTGAAGTACTCCTGAACAGGGGCTCTGGAAACACCATATATTTT. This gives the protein CASSEVLLNRGSGNTIYF.

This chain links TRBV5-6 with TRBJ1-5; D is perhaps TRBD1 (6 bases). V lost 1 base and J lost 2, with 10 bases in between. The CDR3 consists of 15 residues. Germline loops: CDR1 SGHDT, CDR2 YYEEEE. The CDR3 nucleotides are TGTGCCAGCAGCTTGAGCAGGGGTGGCAATCAGCCCCAGCATTTT. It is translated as CASSLSRGGNQPQHF.

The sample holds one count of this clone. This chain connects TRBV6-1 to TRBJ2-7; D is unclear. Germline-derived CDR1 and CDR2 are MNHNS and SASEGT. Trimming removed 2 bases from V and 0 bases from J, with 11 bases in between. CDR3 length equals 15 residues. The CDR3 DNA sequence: TGTGCCAGCAGTGAACTCGAGGTCTACTCCTACGAGCAGTACTTC. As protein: CASSELEVYSYEQYF.

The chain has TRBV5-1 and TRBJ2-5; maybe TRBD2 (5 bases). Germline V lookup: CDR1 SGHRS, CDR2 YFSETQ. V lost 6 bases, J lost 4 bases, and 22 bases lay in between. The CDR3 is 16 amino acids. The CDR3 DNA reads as TGCGCCAGCAAATTAAGTTTGAGAGGGTCGGGAGAGACCCAGTACTTC. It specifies CASKLSLRGSGETQYF.

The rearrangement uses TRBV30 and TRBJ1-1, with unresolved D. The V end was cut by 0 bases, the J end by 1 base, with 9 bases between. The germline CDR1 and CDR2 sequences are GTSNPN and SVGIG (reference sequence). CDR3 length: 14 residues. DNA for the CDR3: TGTGCCTGGAGTGTTGGAGGAGGGAACACTGAAGCTTTCTTT. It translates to CAWSVGGGNTEAFF.

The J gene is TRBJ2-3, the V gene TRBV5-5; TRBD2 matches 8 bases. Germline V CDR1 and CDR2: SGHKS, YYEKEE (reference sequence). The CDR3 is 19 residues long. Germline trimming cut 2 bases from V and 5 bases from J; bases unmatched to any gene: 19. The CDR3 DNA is TGTGCCAGCAGCTTAGCCCTTTTAGCAGGCGGACTAGCCAGAGATACGCAGTATTTT. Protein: CASSLALLAGGLARDTQYF. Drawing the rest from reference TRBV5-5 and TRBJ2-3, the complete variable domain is DAGVTQSPTHLIKTRGQQVTLRCSPISGHKSVSWYQQVLGQGPQFIFQYYEKEERGRGNFPDRFSARQFPNYSSELNVNALLLGDSALYLCASSLALLAGGLARDTQYFGPGTRLTVL.

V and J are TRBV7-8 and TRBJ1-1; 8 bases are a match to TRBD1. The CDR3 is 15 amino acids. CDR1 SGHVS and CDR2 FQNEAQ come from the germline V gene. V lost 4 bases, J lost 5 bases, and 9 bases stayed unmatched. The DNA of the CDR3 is TGTGCCAGCAGCTCACGACAGGGGAGGTTGACTGAAGCTTTCTTT. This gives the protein CASSSRQGRLTEAFF. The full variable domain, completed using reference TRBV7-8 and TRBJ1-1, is GAGVSQSPRYKVAKRGQDVALRCDPISGHVSLFWYQQALGQGPEFLTYFQNEAQLDKSGLPSDRFFAERPEGSVSTLKIQRTQQEDSAVYLCASSSRQGRLTEAFFGQGTRLTVV.

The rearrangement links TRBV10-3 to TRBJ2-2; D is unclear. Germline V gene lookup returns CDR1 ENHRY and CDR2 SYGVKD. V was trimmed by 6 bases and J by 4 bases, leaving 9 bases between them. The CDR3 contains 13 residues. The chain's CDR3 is CAIRETGTGELFF. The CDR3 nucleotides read TGTGCCATCAGAGAGACGGGCACCGGGGAGCTGTTTTTT.

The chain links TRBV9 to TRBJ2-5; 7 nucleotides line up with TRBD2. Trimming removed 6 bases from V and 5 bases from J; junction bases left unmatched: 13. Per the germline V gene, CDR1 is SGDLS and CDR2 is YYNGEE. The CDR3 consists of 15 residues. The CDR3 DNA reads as TGTGCCAGCACCCCTGGCGCGGGAGCGGGGGAGACCCAGTACTTC. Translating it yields CASTPGAGAGETQYF.

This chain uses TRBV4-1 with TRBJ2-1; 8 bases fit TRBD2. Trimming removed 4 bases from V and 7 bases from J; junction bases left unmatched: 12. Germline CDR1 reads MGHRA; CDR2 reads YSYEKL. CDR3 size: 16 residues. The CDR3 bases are TGCGCCAGCAGCCTATTCCCCACCGGGGGGGCGAATGAGCAGTTCTTC. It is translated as CASSLFPTGGANEQFF.

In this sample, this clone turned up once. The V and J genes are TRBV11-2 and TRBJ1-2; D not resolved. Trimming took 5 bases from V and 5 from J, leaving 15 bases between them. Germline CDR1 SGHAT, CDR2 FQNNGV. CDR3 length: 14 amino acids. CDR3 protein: CASSPVGERYGYTF. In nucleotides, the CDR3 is TGTGCCAGCAGCCCGGTCGGGGAGCGGTATGGCTACACCTTC.

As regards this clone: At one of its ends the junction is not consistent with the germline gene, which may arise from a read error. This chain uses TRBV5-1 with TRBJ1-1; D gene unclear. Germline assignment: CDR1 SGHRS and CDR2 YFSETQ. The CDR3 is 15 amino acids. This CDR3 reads CASSLGAGWNSEAFF. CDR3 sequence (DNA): TGCGCCAGCAGCTTGGGGGCGGGTTGGAACTCTGAAGCTTTCTTT.

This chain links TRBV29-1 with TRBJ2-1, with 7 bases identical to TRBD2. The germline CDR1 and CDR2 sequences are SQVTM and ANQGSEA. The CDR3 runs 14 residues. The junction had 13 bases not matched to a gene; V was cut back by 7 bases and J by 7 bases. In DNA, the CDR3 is TGCAGCGCGGGGGGTACGGGAGGCTCGAATGAGCAGTTCTTC. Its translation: CSAGGTGGSNEQFF.

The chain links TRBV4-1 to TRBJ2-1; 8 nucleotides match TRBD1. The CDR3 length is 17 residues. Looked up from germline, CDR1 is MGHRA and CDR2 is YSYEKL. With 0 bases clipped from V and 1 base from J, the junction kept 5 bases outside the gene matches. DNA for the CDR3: TGCGCCAGCAGCCAAGATGCCCAGGGGGCTTCCTACAATGAGCAGTTCTTC. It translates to CASSQDAQGASYNEQFF.

The DNA for the CDR3 is TGTGCCAGCAGTTCCACTAGCAATGAGCAGTTCTTC. Translation: CASSSTSNEQFF. V and J are TRBV27 and TRBJ2-1; the D gene is possibly TRBD2 (5 bases). Trimming left V 4 bases short and J 6 bases short, with 7 bases between. The V gene's germline CDR1 is MNHEY and CDR2 SMNVEV (reference sequence). CDR3 size: 12 residues.

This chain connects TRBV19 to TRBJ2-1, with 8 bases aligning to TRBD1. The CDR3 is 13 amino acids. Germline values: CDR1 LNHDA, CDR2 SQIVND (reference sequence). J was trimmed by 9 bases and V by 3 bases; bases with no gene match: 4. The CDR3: CASSIPQGGEQFF. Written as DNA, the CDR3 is TGTGCCAGTAGTATCCCACAGGGGGGTGAGCAGTTCTTC. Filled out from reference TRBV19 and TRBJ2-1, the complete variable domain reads DGGITQSPKYLFRKEGQNVTLSCEQNLNHDAMYWYRQDPGQGLRLIYYSQIVNDFQKGDIAEGYSVSREKKESFPLTVTSAQKNPTAFYLCASSIPQGGEQFFGPGTRLTVL.

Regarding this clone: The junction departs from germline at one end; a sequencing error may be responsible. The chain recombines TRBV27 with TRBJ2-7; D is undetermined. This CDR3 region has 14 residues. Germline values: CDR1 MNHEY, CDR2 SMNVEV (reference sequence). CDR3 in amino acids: CASGLEAWSSEQYF. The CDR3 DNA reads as TGTGCCAGCGGGTTAGAGGCTTGGTCCTCCGAGCAGTACTTC.

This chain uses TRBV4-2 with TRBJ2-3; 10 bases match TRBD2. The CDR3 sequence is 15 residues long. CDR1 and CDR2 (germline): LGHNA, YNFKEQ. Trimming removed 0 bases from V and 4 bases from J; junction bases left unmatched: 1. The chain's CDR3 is CASSQEAGGPDTQYF. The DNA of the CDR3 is TGTGCCAGCAGCCAAGAAGCGGGGGGGCCAGATACGCAGTATTTT.

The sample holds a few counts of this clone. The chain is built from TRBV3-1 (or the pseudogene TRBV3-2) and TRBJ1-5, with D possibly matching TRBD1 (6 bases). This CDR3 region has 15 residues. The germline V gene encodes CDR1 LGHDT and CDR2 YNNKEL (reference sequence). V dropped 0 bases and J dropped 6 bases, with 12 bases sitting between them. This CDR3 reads CASSQDAGAGQPQHF. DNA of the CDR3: TGTGCCAGCAGCCAAGATGCGGGGGCCGGTCAGCCCCAGCATTTT.

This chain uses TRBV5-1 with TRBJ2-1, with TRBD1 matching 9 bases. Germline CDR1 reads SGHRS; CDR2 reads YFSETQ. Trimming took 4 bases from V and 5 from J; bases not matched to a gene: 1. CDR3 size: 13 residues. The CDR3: CASSRDRDNEQFF. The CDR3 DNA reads TGCGCCAGCAGCCGGGACAGGGACAATGAGCAGTTCTTC.

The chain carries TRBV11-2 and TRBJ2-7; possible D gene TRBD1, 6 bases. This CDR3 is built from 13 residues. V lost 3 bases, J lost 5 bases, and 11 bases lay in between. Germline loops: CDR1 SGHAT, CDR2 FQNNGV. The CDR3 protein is CASSLTGSHEQYF. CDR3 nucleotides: TGTGCCAGCAGCTTGACAGGAAGCCACGAGCAGTACTTC.

This CDR3 reads CASSVMQFSYNEQFF. CDR3 nucleotide sequence: TGTGCCAGCAGCGTAATGCAGTTCTCCTACAATGAGCAGTTCTTC. The chain joins TRBV9 to TRBJ2-1, with unresolved D. Trimming stripped 1 base from V and 0 bases from J, with 8 bases between. The CDR3 length is 15 residues. CDR1 is SGDLS and CDR2 is YYNGEE in the germline V gene.

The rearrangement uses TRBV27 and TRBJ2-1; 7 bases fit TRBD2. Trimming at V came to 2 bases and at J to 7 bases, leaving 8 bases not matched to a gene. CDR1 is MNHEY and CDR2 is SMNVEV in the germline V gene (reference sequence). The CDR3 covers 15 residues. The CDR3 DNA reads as TGTGCCAGCAGTTTACTAGCGGCAGGAGGAAATGAGCAGTTCTTC. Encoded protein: CASSLLAAGGNEQFF.

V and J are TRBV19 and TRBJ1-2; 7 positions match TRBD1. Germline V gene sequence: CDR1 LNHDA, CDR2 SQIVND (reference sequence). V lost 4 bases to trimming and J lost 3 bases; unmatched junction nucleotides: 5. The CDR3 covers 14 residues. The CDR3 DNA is TGTGCCAGTAGTACCCCAGGGACAGACTATGGCTACACCTTC. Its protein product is CASSTPGTDYGYTF.

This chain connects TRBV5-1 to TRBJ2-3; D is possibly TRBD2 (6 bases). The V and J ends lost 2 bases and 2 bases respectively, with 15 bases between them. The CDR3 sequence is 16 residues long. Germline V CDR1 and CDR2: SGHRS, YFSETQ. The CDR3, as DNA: TGCGCCAGCAGCTTCTCGCCCGGGACTCCCACAGATACGCAGTATTTT. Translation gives CASSFSPGTPTDTQYF.

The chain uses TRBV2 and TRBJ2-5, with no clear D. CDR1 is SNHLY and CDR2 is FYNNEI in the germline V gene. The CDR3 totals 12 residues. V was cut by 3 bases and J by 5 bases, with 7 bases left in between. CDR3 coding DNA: TGTGCCAGCAGTGAGAGCGCGGAGACCCAGTACTTC. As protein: CASSESAETQYF.